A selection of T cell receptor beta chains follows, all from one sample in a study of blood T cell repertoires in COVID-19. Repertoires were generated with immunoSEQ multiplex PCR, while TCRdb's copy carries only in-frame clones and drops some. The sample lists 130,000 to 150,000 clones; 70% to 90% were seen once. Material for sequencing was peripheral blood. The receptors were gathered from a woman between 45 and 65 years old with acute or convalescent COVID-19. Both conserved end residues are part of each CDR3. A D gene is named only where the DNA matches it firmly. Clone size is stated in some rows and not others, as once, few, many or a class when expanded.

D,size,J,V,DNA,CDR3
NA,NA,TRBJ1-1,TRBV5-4,TGTGCCAGCAGCCCTTCTCAGGGGCGCATGAACACTGAAGCTTTCTTT,CASSPSQGRMNTEAFF
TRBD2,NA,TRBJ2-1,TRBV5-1,TGCGCCAGCTCGCCCCAATTTAGCGGGGGGCTTTACTCCTACAATGAGCAGTTCTTC,CASSPQFSGGLYSYNEQFF
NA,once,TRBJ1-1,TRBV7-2,TGTGCCAGCAGCCTCCGGTTCGACACTGAAGCTTTCTTT,CASSLRFDTEAFF
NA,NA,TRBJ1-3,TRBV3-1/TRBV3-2,TGTGCCAGCAGCCAAGCGGGGCCGGGAGCGGCTGGAAACACCATATATTTT,CASSQAGPGAAGNTIYF
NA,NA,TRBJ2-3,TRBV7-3,TGTGCCAGCAGCTTAGGAGCGCGCACAGATACGCAGTATTTT,CASSLGARTDTQYF
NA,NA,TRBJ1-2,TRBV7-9,TGTGCCAGCAGCTTAGAACAGATTAGTCTCGATGGCTACACCTTC,CASSLEQISLDGYTF
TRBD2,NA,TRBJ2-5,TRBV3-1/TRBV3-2,TGTGCCAGCAGTATAGCGGGGGGGCCTGAGACCCAGTACTTC,CASSIAGGPETQYF
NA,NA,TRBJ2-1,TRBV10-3,TGTGCCACGGGGATAGCGTCCGCAGGTTCCTACAATGAGCAGTTCTTC,CATGIASAGSYNEQFF
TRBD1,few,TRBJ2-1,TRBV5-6,TGTGCCAGCAGCCTGTTCGGGACAGGGACCTACAATGAGCAGTTCTTC,CASSLFGTGTYNEQFF
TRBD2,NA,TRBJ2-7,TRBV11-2,TGTGCCAGCAGCTTAGTCCTAGCGGGGTGGAGGGAGCAGTACTTC,CASSLVLAGWREQYF
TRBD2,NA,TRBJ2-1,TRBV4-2,TGTGCCAGCAGCCCGACTAGCGGGGGTTTCAATGAGCAGTTCTTC,CASSPTSGGFNEQFF
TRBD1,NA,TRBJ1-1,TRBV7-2,TGTGCCAGCACCTCCAGGGGGACAGTGAACACTGAAGCTTTCTTT,CASTSRGTVNTEAFF
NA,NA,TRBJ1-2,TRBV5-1,TGCGCCAGCAAACGAGAAATAAACTATGGCTACACCTTC,CASKREINYGYTF
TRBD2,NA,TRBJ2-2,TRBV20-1,TGCAGTGCTAGTGATACTAGCGGGGGGAACACCGGGGAGCTGTTTTTT,CSASDTSGGNTGELFF
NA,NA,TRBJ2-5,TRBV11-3,TGTGCCAGCAGCGATCTAGCGAAAGGAGAGACCCAGTACTTC,CASSDLAKGETQYF
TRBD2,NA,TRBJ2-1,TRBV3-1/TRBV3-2,TGTGCCAGCAGCCAAGACCCGGTACGGGGGGATGAGCAGTTCTTC,CASSQDPVRGDEQFF
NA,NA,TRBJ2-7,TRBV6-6,TGTGCCAGCACCTCGGGGAGCTCCTACGAGCAGTACTTC,CASTSGSSYEQYF
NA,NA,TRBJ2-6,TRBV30,TGTGCCTGTTACACTGGGGCCAACGTCCTGACTTTC,CACYTGANVLTF
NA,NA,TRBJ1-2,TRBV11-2,TGTGCCAGCAGCCTGGGACATGGAAACTATGGCTACACCTTC,CASSLGHGNYGYTF
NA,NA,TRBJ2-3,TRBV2,TGTGCCAGCAGTGAACAGGTAACAGATACGCAGTATTTT,CASSEQVTDTQYF
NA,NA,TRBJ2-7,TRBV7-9,TGTGCCAGCAGCATCGACAGCAACGAGCAGTACTTC,CASSIDSNEQYF
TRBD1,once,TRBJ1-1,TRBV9,TGTGCCAGCAGCGTAGGAGTGACAGGGGTAGGGAACACTGAAGCTTTCTTT,CASSVGVTGVGNTEAFF
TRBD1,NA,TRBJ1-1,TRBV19,TGTGCCAGTAGTAAGGGCAAGATTCAGGGGGCGATCTCTGAAGCTTTCTTT,CASSKGKIQGAISEAFF
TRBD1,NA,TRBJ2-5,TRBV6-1,TGTGCCAGCAGTGAATTACAGGGGCGGGAGACCCAGTACTTC,CASSELQGRETQYF
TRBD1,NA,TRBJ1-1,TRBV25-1,TGTGCCAGCAGACTACAGGGGGCGGTCACTGAAGCTTTCTTT,CASRLQGAVTEAFF
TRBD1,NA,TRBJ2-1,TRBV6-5,TGTGCCAGCAGCCGACAGGGGGGATACAACAATGAGCAGTTCTTC,CASSRQGGYNNEQFF
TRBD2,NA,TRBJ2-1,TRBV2,TGTGCCAGCAGTGAATCGTACGGGGGGGCTAGAAATGAGCAGTTCTTC,CASSESYGGARNEQFF
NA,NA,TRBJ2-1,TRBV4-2,TGTGCCAGCAGCCAAGCGAAGCGAATGTACAATGAGCAGTTCTTC,CASSQAKRMYNEQFF
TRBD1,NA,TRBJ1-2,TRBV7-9,TGTGCCAGCAGCCCCAGACAGGGGGAAGTCTTC,CASSPRQGEVF
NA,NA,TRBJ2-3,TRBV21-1,TGTGCCAGCAGCAAATTGGGGGGACGGCTGACAGATACGCAGTATTTT,CASSKLGGRLTDTQYF
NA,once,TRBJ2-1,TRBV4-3,TGCGCCAGCAGCCAAGAGGTAGTGGAGGGCTACAATGAGCAGTTCTTC,CASSQEVVEGYNEQFF
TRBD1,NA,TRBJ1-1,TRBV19,TGTGCCAGTAACTCCCTCCCGGGACAGGGGATTCCTGAAGCTTTCTTT,CASNSLPGQGIPEAFF
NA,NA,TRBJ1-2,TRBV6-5,TGTGCCAGCAGTCCAACCGGGGCGGGGTATGGCTACACCTTC,CASSPTGAGYGYTF
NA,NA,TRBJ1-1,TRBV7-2,TGTGCCAGCAGCTTAGCGGCTCCGTTGAACACTGAAGCTTTCTTT,CASSLAAPLNTEAFF
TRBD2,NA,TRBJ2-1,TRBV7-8,TGTGCCAGCAGCCCGACGGGCGGGCGGGGGAATGAGCAGTTCTTC,CASSPTGGRGNEQFF
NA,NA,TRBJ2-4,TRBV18,TGTGCCAGCTCACCGCGGGACAGCCGAGCCCAAAACATTCAGTACTTC,CASSPRDSRAQNIQYF